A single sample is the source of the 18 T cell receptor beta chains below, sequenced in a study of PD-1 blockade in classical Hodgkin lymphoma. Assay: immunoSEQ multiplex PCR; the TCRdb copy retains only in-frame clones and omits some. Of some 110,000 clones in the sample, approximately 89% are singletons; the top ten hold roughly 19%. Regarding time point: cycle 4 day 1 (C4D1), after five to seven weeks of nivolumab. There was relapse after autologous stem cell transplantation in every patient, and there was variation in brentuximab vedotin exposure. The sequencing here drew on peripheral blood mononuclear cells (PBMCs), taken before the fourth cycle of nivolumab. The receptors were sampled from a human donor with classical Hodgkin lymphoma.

CDR3 sequence (DNA): TGTGCCAGCAGTTTATGGGTTCCACACAATGAGCAGTTCTTC. It yields the protein CASSLWVPHNEQFF. The rearrangement joins TRBV27 to TRBJ2-1; D gene ambiguous. V lost 1 base and J 5 bases, leaving 9 bases between the germline ends. This CDR3 is 14 amino acids long. CDR1 and CDR2 (germline): MNHEY, SMNVEV (reference sequence).

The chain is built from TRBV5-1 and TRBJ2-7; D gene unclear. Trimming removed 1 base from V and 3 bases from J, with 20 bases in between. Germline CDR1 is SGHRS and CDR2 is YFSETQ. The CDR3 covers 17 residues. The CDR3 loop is CASSLRRKPTENYEQYF. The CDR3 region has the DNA TGCGCCAGCAGCTTGAGACGAAAACCCACAGAGAACTACGAGCAGTACTTC.

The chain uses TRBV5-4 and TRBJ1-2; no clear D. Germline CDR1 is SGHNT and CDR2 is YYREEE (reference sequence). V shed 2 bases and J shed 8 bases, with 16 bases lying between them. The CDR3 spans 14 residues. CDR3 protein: CASSLLGRPMGYTF. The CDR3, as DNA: TGTGCCAGCAGCTTATTGGGGAGACCTATGGGCTACACCTTC.

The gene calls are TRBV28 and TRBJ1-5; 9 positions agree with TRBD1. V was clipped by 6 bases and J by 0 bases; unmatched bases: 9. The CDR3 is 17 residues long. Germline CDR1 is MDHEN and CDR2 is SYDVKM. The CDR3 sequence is CASRRDRDSYSNQPQHF. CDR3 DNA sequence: TGTGCCAGCAGGCGGGACAGGGACTCGTATAGCAATCAGCCCCAGCATTTT. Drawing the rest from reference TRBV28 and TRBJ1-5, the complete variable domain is DVKVTQSSRYLVKRTGEKVFLECVQDMDHENMFWYRQDPGLGLRLIYFSYDVKMKEKGDIPEGYSVSREKKERFSLILESASTNQTSMYLCASRRDRDSYSNQPQHFGDGTRLSIL.

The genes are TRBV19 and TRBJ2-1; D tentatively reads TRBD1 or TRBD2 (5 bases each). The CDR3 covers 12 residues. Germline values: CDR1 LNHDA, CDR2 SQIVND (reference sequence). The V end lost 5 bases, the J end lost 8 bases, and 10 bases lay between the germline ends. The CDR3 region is CASSEGDDEQFF. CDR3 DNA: TGTGCCAGTAGTGAAGGGGACGATGAGCAGTTCTTC.

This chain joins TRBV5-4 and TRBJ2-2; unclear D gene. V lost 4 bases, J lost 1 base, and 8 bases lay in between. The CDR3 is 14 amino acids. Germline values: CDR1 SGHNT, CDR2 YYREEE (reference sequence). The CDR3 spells CASSKIENTGELFF. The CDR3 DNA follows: TGTGCCAGCAGCAAAATAGAGAACACCGGGGAGCTGTTTTTT.

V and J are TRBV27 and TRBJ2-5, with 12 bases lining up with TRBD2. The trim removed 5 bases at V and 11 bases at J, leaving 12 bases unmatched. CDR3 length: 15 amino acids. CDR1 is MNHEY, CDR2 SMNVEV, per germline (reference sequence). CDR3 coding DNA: TGTGCCAGCAGTCCCCGACTAGCGGGAGCCTCTACACAGTACTTC. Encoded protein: CASSPRLAGASTQYF.

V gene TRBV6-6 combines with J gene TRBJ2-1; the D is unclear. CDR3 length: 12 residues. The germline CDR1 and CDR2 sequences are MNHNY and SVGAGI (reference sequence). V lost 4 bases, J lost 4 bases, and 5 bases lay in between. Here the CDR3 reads CASSSGYNEQFF. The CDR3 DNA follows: TGTGCCAGCAGTTCCGGATACAATGAGCAGTTCTTC.

CDR3 amino acids: CASSIGDRALLNTEAFF. The CDR3, as DNA: TGTGCCAGTAGTATAGGGGACAGGGCACTTCTGAACACTGAAGCTTTCTTT. The gene calls are TRBV19 and TRBJ1-1, with 9 bases identical to TRBD1. CDR3 size: 17 residues. Germline assignment: CDR1 LNHDA and CDR2 SQIVND (reference sequence). With V trimmed by 1 base and J by 0 bases, 6 bases remained unmatched.

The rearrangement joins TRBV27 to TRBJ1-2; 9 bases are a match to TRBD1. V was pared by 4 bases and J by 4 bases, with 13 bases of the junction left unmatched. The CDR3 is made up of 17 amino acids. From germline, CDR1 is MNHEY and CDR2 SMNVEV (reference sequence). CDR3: CASSSTGGAHLGYGYTF. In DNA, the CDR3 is TGTGCCAGCAGTTCCACAGGGGGCGCCCATCTCGGCTATGGCTACACCTTC.

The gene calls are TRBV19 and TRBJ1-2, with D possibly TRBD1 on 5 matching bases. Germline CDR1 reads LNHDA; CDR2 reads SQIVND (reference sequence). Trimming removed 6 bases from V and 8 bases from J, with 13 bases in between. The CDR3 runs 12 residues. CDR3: CASSPGILGYTF. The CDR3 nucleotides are TGTGCCAGTAGCCCAGGGATATTAGGCTACACCTTC.

The CDR3 bases are TGTGCCAGCAGCTTGGCCGACAGAACTGAAAAACTGTTTTTT. Its translation is CASSLADRTEKLFF. The V and J genes are TRBV5-4 and TRBJ1-4, with D possibly matching TRBD1 (5 bases). CDR3 length: 14 residues. CDR1 and CDR2 from the germline V gene are SGHNT and YYREEE (reference sequence). The V end was cut by 0 bases, the J end by 7 bases, with 10 bases between.

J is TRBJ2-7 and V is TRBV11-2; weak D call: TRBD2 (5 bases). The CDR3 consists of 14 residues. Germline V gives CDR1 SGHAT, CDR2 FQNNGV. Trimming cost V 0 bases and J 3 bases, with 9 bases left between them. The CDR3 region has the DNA TGTGCCAGCAGCTTAGATGTTGGAGGCTACGAGCAGTACTTC. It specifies CASSLDVGGYEQYF.

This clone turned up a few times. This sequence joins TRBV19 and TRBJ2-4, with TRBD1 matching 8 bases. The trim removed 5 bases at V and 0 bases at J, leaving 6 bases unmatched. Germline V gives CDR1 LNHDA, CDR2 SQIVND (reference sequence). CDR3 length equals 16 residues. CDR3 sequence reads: CASSPSDRGAKNIQYF. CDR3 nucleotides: TGTGCCAGTAGTCCAAGCGACAGGGGAGCCAAAAACATTCAGTACTTC.

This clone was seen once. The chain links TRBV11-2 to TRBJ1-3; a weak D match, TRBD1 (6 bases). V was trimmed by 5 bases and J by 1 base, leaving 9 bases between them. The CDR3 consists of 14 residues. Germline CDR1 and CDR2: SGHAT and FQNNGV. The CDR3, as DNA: TGTGCCAGCAGCCGGACAGCTTCTGGAAACACCATATATTTT. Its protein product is CASSRTASGNTIYF. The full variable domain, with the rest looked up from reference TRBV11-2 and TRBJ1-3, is EAGVAQSPRYKIIEKRQSVAFWCNPISGHATLYWYQQILGQGPKLLIQFQNNGVVDDSQLPKDRFSAERLKGVDSTLKIQPAKLEDSAVYLCASSRTASGNTIYFGEGSWLTVV.

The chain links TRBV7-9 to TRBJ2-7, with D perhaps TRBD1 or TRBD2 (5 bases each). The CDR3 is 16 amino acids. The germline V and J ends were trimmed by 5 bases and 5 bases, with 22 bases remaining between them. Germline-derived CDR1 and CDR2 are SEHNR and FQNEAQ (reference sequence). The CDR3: CASSTLGRQEPHEQYF. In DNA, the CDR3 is TGTGCCAGCAGCACCTTGGGACGGCAAGAGCCTCACGAGCAGTACTTC.

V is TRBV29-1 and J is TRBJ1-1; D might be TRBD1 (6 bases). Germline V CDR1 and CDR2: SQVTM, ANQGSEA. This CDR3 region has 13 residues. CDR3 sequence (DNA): TGCAGGGATAGCGGGACACCGAACACTGAAGCTTTCTTT. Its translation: CRDSGTPNTEAFF.

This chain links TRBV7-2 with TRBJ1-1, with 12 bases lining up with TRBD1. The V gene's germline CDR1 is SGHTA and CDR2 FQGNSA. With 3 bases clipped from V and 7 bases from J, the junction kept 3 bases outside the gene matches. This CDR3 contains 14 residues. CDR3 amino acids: CASSFGTGGYEAFF. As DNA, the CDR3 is TGTGCCAGCAGCTTTGGGACAGGGGGCTATGAAGCTTTCTTT.